Shown below are 5 T cell receptor beta chains from a single sample sequenced in a study of cytomegalovirus exposure and HLA in healthy donors (TCRdb year 2017). Library generation was performed with the immunoSEQ multiplex PCR assay. For the multiplex PCR, a mixture combining 60 forward primers for TCR Vbeta segments and 13 reverse primers for TCR Jbeta segments was used. TCRdb took this table from immuneACCESS and kept in-frame rearrangements with V and J called. Such tables lack part of the clones; where checked against another copy, unresolved V genes explain under half of the gap, and the rest is unexplained. This sample gives some 97,000 clones in total; roughly 83% of them show up just once. Roughly 3.7% of the sample comes from the top ten. Sequencing input: PBMCs. The receptors stem from a female donor in good health and CMV-seropositive.

This chain connects TRBV9 to TRBJ2-1; 12 bases line up with TRBD2. Trimming removed 3 bases from V and 4 bases from J; junction bases left unmatched: 5. This CDR3 is built from 16 residues. CDR1 and CDR2 from the germline V gene are SGDLS and YYNGEE. CDR3 sequence (DNA): TGTGCCAGCAGCGCCAAGGGACTAGCGGGTTACAATGAGCAGTTCTTC. Its translation: CASSAKGLAGYNEQFF.

This chain joins TRBV5-6 and TRBJ1-1, with a tentative D call TRBD1 (6 bases). Germline-derived CDR1 and CDR2 are SGHDT and YYEEEE. V was pared by 4 bases and J by 5 bases, with 15 bases between. This CDR3 has 14 residues. CDR3 protein: CASSAPGQPTEAFF. In nucleotides, the CDR3 is TGTGCCAGCAGCGCGCCGGGACAACCAACTGAAGCTTTCTTT. Variable domain in full (rest from reference TRBV5-6 and TRBJ1-1): DAGVTQSPTHLIKTRGQQVTLRCSPKSGHDTVSWYQQALGQGPQFIFQYYEEEERQRGNFPDRFSGHQFPNYSSELNVNALLLGDSALYLCASSAPGQPTEAFFGQGTRLTVV.

The V and J genes are TRBV25-1 and TRBJ2-1; 12 bases map to TRBD2. The germline V gene encodes CDR1 MGHDK and CDR2 SYGVNS. Trimming removed 6 bases from V and 5 bases from J; junction bases left unmatched: 2. The CDR3 contains 14 residues. CDR3 in amino acids: CASRSSGGDNEQFF. The CDR3, as DNA: TGTGCCAGCAGATCTAGCGGGGGGGACAATGAGCAGTTCTTC.

The chain recombines TRBV5-4 with TRBJ2-5, with 7 bases identical to TRBD1. CDR3 size: 15 residues. Germline assignment: CDR1 SGHNT and CDR2 YYREEE (reference sequence). Unmatched junction bases numbered 10, after V lost 3 bases and J lost 5 bases. CDR3 protein: CASSSGGSLGETQYF. CDR3 nucleotides: TGTGCCAGCAGCTCAGGGGGTTCCCTCGGGGAGACCCAGTACTTC.

The V gene is TRBV6-1, the J gene TRBJ2-7; D is unclear. CDR1 is MNHNS, CDR2 SASEGT, per germline. The CDR3 sequence is 13 residues long. V dropped 8 bases and J dropped 4 bases, with 15 bases sitting between them. CDR3 coding DNA: TGTGCCAGCCCCTCAGATTTCGTATACGAGCAGTACTTC. Translation: CASPSDFVYEQYF.